What follows are 22 T cell receptor beta chains derived from one specimen sequenced in a study of blood T cell repertoires in COVID-19. Some clones are missing from TCRdb's copy, which holds only in-frame ones; the method was immunoSEQ multiplex PCR. The data hold about 170,000 clones, with around 85% observed a single time. The sample was peripheral blood. These receptors all come from an older man with COVID-19, enrolled during active disease.

The V and J genes are TRBV6-2 or TRBV6-3 and TRBJ2-2; the match to TRBD1 covers 8 bases. Trimming at V came to 2 bases and at J to 4 bases, leaving 3 bases not matched to a gene. Germline V gene data show CDR1 as MNHEY and CDR2 as SVGEGT. This CDR3 is 15 amino acids long. The CDR3 region is CASSYAGTGTGELFF. The CDR3 DNA follows: TGTGCCAGCAGTTACGCCGGGACAGGCACCGGGGAGCTGTTTTTT.

The V and J genes are TRBV18 and TRBJ2-6, with D hard to call. The germline V and J ends were trimmed by 2 bases and 0 bases, with 11 bases remaining between them. Germline lookup yields CDR1 KGHSH and CDR2 LQKENI. The CDR3 consists of 17 residues. For the CDR3, the DNA is TGTGCCAGCTCACCAGAATATTTGCGCTCTGGGGCCAACGTCCTGACTTTC. Protein sequence: CASSPEYLRSGANVLTF. Full variable domain (outside the CDR3, taken from reference TRBV18 and TRBJ2-6): NAGVMQNPRHLVRRRGQEARLRCSPMKGHSHVYWYRQLPEEGLKFMVYLQKENIIDESGMPKERFSAEFPKEGPSILRIQQVVRGDSAAYFCASSPEYLRSGANVLTFGAGSRLTVL.

Here the CDR3 DNA reads TGTGCCAGCTCACCCGGACAGGGGGCGGGCTACACCTTC. Translating gives CASSPGQGAGYTF. The V call is TRBV18, the J call TRBJ1-2; 11 nucleotides line up with TRBD1. V lost 3 bases and J lost 8; bases outside the gene matches: 2. Germline V gene sequence: CDR1 KGHSH, CDR2 LQKENI. CDR3 length equals 13 residues. Looking up the rest from reference TRBV18 and TRBJ1-2 gives the full variable domain: NAGVMQNPRHLVRRRGQEARLRCSPMKGHSHVYWYRQLPEEGLKFMVYLQKENIIDESGMPKERFSAEFPKEGPSILRIQQVVRGDSAAYFCASSPGQGAGYTFGSGTRLTVV.

The chain is built from TRBV19 and TRBJ1-2, with 9 bases lining up with TRBD1. The CDR3 loop spans 14 amino acids. Losses at the gene ends were 6 bases for V and 4 bases for J; bases not matched to a gene: 6. Germline CDR1 and CDR2: LNHDA and SQIVND (reference sequence). The CDR3 DNA follows: TGTGCCAGTAGGGACAGGGGAGACAGCTATGGCTACACCTTC. It translates to CASRDRGDSYGYTF. Based on the CDR3 plus reference TRBV19 and TRBJ1-2, the full variable domain is DGGITQSPKYLFRKEGQNVTLSCEQNLNHDAMYWYRQDPGQGLRLIYYSQIVNDFQKGDIAEGYSVSREKKESFPLTVTSAQKNPTAFYLCASRDRGDSYGYTFGSGTRLTVV.

CDR3 coding DNA: TGTGCCATCAGCCCAGCCCCACAGGGTCCCTACGAGCAGTACTTC. Its translation is CAISPAPQGPYEQYF. V usage is TRBV10-3 and J usage is TRBJ2-7, with a tentative D call TRBD1 (6 bases). Trimming pared 6 bases from V and 2 bases from J, leaving 17 bases between. This CDR3 spans 15 amino acids. CDR1 ENHRY and CDR2 SYGVKD come from the germline V gene.

The chain carries TRBV5-1 and TRBJ2-3; 9 nucleotides agree with TRBD2. The V gene's germline CDR1 is SGHRS and CDR2 YFSETQ. V lost 5 bases to trimming and J lost 0 bases; unmatched junction nucleotides: 10. The CDR3 runs 17 residues. CDR3 in DNA: TGCGCCAGCAGAGTGGGACGGCTAGCGGGGAGCACAGATACGCAGTATTTT. Amino acid sequence: CASRVGRLAGSTDTQYF.

This clone was counted between two and nine times. The chain couples TRBV3-1 (or the pseudogene TRBV3-2) to TRBJ1-1; 8 nucleotides align to TRBD1. The V gene's germline CDR1 is LGHDT and CDR2 YNNKEL (reference sequence). The CDR3 loop spans 15 amino acids. J gave up 1 base and V 3 bases, and 4 bases lay outside the gene matches. CDR3 sequence reads: CASSHSGQGNTEAFF. The CDR3 coding sequence is TGTGCCAGCAGCCATAGCGGACAGGGGAACACTGAAGCTTTCTTT.

The CDR3 DNA follows: TGCGCCAGCAGCTTAACCGGGACAGGGCTTTTATTCTCTGGGGCCAACGTCCTGACTTTC. It translates to CASSLTGTGLLFSGANVLTF. V gene TRBV5-1 combines with J gene TRBJ2-6; 9 nucleotides align to TRBD1. The CDR3 covers 20 residues. The germline V gene encodes CDR1 SGHRS and CDR2 YFSETQ. V gave up 2 bases and J gave up 0 bases; unmatched junction bases: 12.

This clone was found once. The rearrangement uses TRBV19 and TRBJ2-2; perhaps TRBD2 as D (5 bases). The ends were cut back, 3 bases at V and 7 bases at J, with 12 bases in the middle. The germline gives CDR1 LNHDA, CDR2 SQIVND (reference sequence). The CDR3 spans 14 residues. CDR3 protein: CASSMLLDLGELFF. The CDR3 nucleotides are TGTGCCAGTAGTATGTTACTAGATCTCGGGGAGCTGTTTTTT.

V is TRBV19 and J is TRBJ1-4, with D perhaps matching TRBD1 (6 bases). Trimming took 8 bases from V and 4 from J, leaving 23 bases between them. The CDR3 covers 17 residues. CDR1 is LNHDA and CDR2 is SQIVND in the germline V gene (reference sequence). The DNA for the CDR3 is TGTGCCAGTGAAAAGTGGGGGCTCGGAACCCTTAATGAAAAACTGTTTTTT. As protein: CASEKWGLGTLNEKLFF.

The V and J genes are TRBV11-3 and TRBJ1-1, with 8 nucleotides matching TRBD1. The CDR3 runs to 14 residues. The V and J ends lost 5 bases and 1 base, in that order; junction bases with no gene match: 3. Germline V gene lookup returns CDR1 SGHNT and CDR2 YENEEA. The CDR3 DNA reads TGTGCCAGCAGCATGGACAGGGCGAACACTGAAGCTTTCTTT. This sequence encodes CASSMDRANTEAFF. Based on the CDR3 plus reference TRBV11-3 and TRBJ1-1, the full variable domain is EAGVVQSPRYKIIEKKQPVAFWCNPISGHNTLYWYLQNLGQGPELLIRYENEEAVDDSQLPKDRFSAERLKGVDSTLKIQPAELGDSAVYLCASSMDRANTEAFFGQGTRLTVV.

The chain is built from TRBV4-1 and TRBJ1-4; 11 nucleotides line up with TRBD1. Germline values: CDR1 MGHRA, CDR2 YSYEKL. The CDR3 is made up of 17 amino acids. J was trimmed by 7 bases and V by 0 bases; bases with no gene match: 7. CDR3 coding DNA: TGCGCCAGCAGCCAAGACAGGACAGGGGGCAGAGTTGAAAAACTGTTTTTT. The encoded protein is CASSQDRTGGRVEKLFF.

The rearrangement uses TRBV19 and TRBJ2-1, with D possibly matching TRBD2 (5 bases). The CDR3 runs to 13 residues. Deletions cut 7 bases from V and 7 bases from J, with 14 bases between. Germline CDR1 is LNHDA and CDR2 is SQIVND (reference sequence). The CDR3 nucleotides read TGTGCCAGTATGTTTGGGGAGAGGAATGAGCAGTTCTTC. It is translated as CASMFGERNEQFF.

CDR3 amino acids: CASSLSFTDTQYF. CDR3 bases: TGTGCCAGCAGTTTGAGTTTCACAGATACGCAGTATTTT. The rearrangement joins TRBV6-5 to TRBJ2-3; no definite D call. V lost 4 bases and J lost 2, with 7 bases in between. Germline values: CDR1 MNHEY, CDR2 SVGAGI. This CDR3 spans 13 amino acids.

The chain has TRBV2 and TRBJ2-5, with 11 positions matching TRBD2. Per the germline V gene, CDR1 is SNHLY and CDR2 is FYNNEI. The CDR3 length is 16 residues. The ends lost 0 bases at V and 4 bases at J; junction bases unmatched: 4. The CDR3 loop reads CASSEAPTSGGETQYF. The CDR3 nucleotides read TGTGCCAGCAGTGAAGCGCCCACTAGCGGGGGAGAGACCCAGTACTTC.

The V call is TRBV19, the J call TRBJ2-5; possibly TRBD1 for D (5 bases). Germline V gene data show CDR1 as LNHDA and CDR2 as SQIVND (reference sequence). There are 16 residues in the CDR3. Trimming shortened V by 0 bases and J by 5 bases, and 16 bases separated the two germline ends. CDR3 in DNA: TGTGCCAGTAGTATAGACTCTTCTGGGGCCCAGGAGACCCAGTACTTC. Protein product: CASSIDSSGAQETQYF.

The chain carries TRBV4-1 and TRBJ1-2, with 9 positions matching TRBD1. The CDR3 is 17 amino acids. Trimming took 2 bases from V and 2 from J; bases not matched to a gene: 9. The germline gives CDR1 MGHRA, CDR2 YSYEKL. The CDR3 DNA follows: TGCGCCAGCAGCCAACTACCCGGGACAGGGCAAAACTATGGCTACACCTTC. Residues: CASSQLPGTGQNYGYTF.

V is TRBV6-5 and J is TRBJ2-7, with a tentative D call TRBD1 (6 bases). CDR3 length equals 13 residues. V shed 4 bases and J shed 6 bases, with 13 bases lying between them. Germline V gene lookup returns CDR1 MNHEY and CDR2 SVGAGI. CDR3: CASSLYRAGEQYF. The CDR3 nucleotides read TGTGCCAGCAGTTTGTACAGGGCTGGCGAGCAGTACTTC.

The J gene is TRBJ1-1, the V gene TRBV3-1 (or the pseudogene TRBV3-2); a possible D gene is TRBD1 (6 bases). The V and J ends lost 4 bases and 1 base respectively, with 10 bases between them. The germline gives CDR1 LGHDT, CDR2 YNNKEL (reference sequence). The CDR3 extends over 14 amino acids. CDR3 coding DNA: TGTGCCAGCAGCCCTTTACAGGGGAACACTGAAGCTTTCTTT. This codes for CASSPLQGNTEAFF.

The V call is TRBV24-1, the J call TRBJ1-3; D is ambiguous. The CDR3 runs to 13 residues. Deletions cut 8 bases from V and 1 base from J, with 8 bases between. The germline V gene encodes CDR1 KGHDR and CDR2 SFDVKD. CDR3 in amino acids: CATTTGSGNTIYF. The CDR3 coding sequence is TGTGCCACCACCACGGGGTCTGGAAACACCATATATTTT.

This clone was observed a handful of times. V is TRBV7-2 and J is TRBJ1-5; D is uncertain. Trimming cost V 1 base and J 6 bases, with 7 bases left between them. In germline, CDR1 is SGHTA, CDR2 FQGNSA. CDR3 length: 13 amino acids. The CDR3 DNA reads as TGTGCCAGCAGCTTAGAGGAGGGTCAGCCCCAGCATTTT. The encoded protein is CASSLEEGQPQHF.

This clone was recorded a few times. The V gene is TRBV6-5, the J gene TRBJ1-2; TRBD1 aligns across 9 bases. Germline V CDR1 and CDR2: MNHEY, SVGAGI. With 8 bases clipped from V and 5 bases from J, the junction kept 12 bases outside the gene matches. CDR3 size: 15 residues. This CDR3 is CASLAIGQGRYGYTF. The DNA of the CDR3 is TGTGCCAGCCTTGCGATTGGACAGGGGCGTTATGGCTACACCTTC.